These 29 T cell receptor beta chains share one sample of origin, sequenced in a study of blood T cell repertoires in COVID-19. Assay used: immunoSEQ multiplex PCR; TCRdb lists only in-frame clones, some missing. Of about 120,000 clones in the sample, 90% are singletons; the top ten hold around 4.1%. The sequencing sample was made of peripheral blood. All receptors come from a woman in her sixties with COVID-19, enrolled during active disease.

The V call is TRBV11-3, the J call TRBJ2-1; 10 positions match TRBD2. CDR1 is SGHNT and CDR2 is YENEEA in the germline V gene. The CDR3 runs to 17 residues. The trim removed 2 bases at V and 7 bases at J, leaving 11 bases unmatched. The CDR3 region has the DNA TGTGCCAGCAGCTTAAGGCGAGCGGGGGGGCTGGTGAATGAGCAGTTCTTC. It encodes CASSLRRAGGLVNEQFF.

The chain combines TRBV4-2 with TRBJ2-2, with 7 positions matching TRBD1. The CDR3 is made up of 16 amino acids. The ends lost 0 bases at V and 2 bases at J; junction bases unmatched: 3. Germline V CDR1 and CDR2: LGHNA, YNFKEQ. CDR3 DNA: TGTGCCAGCAGCCAAGAGGGACAGCGAAACACCGGGGAGCTGTTTTTT. Amino acids: CASSQEGQRNTGELFF.

The count of this clone is one. CDR3 DNA sequence: TGTGCCACCAGTGATTCGGTGCACTCCTATGGCTACACCTTC. It translates to CATSDSVHSYGYTF. V and J are TRBV24-1 and TRBJ1-2, with no clear D. CDR1 is KGHDR, CDR2 SFDVKD, per germline. The CDR3 is 14 residues long. The V and J ends lost 2 bases and 4 bases respectively, with 10 bases between them.

This clone is a singleton in its sample. The chain carries TRBV5-1 and TRBJ2-5, with D possibly TRBD2 on 6 matching bases. V was trimmed by 0 bases and J by 5 bases, leaving 17 bases between them. Germline assignment: CDR1 SGHRS and CDR2 YFSETQ. The CDR3 totals 16 residues. In nucleotides, the CDR3 is TGCGCCAGCAGCTTGGCCCCTACCGGGGCGGGGGAGACCCAGTACTTC. It specifies CASSLAPTGAGETQYF.

This chain uses TRBV5-1 with TRBJ1-2; D gene ambiguous. V gave up 0 bases and J gave up 4 bases, with 16 bases separating them. The CDR3 consists of 16 residues. Germline assignment: CDR1 SGHRS and CDR2 YFSETQ. The CDR3, as DNA: TGCGCCAGCAGCTTGGACCTTGGGGAGGGCATCTATGGCTACACCTTC. This encodes CASSLDLGEGIYGYTF.

V is TRBV6-5 and J is TRBJ2-7; 9 bases fit TRBD1. Germline CDR1 and CDR2: MNHEY and SVGAGI. This CDR3 has 15 amino acids. J was trimmed by 4 bases and V by 2 bases; bases with no gene match: 6. CDR3 DNA: TGTGCCAGCAGTTACCCCCGGGACAGGGAGTACGAGCAGTACTTC. Its translation: CASSYPRDREYEQYF.

The CDR3 nucleotides read TGTGCCAGCAGTTACCCTACTCGGAGAGGAAACTATGGCTACACCTTC. This translates into CASSYPTRRGNYGYTF. The rearrangement joins TRBV6-2 or TRBV6-3 to TRBJ1-2; D call uncertain. CDR1 MNHEY and CDR2 SVGEGT come from the germline V gene. The V end lost 2 bases, the J end lost 2 bases, and 15 bases lay between the germline ends. CDR3 size: 16 residues.

This clone was observed once. The rearrangement links TRBV25-1 to TRBJ2-7, with TRBD2 matching over 7 bases. The V and J ends lost 1 base and 2 bases, in that order; junction bases with no gene match: 5. The CDR3 contains 15 residues. Germline V gives CDR1 MGHDK, CDR2 SYGVNS. The CDR3 reads CASSEWGGGAYEQYF. CDR3 bases: TGTGCCAGCAGTGAATGGGGCGGGGGAGCCTACGAGCAGTACTTC.

The V and J genes are TRBV6-2 or TRBV6-3 and TRBJ1-5, with TRBD1 as a possible D gene (6 bases). V was clipped by 6 bases and J by 0 bases, with 9 bases between them. This CDR3 comprises 14 residues. CDR1 and CDR2 (germline): MNHEY, SVGEGT. The CDR3 bases are TGTGCCAGCAGCGGACAGTATAGCAATCAGCCCCAGCATTTT. This sequence encodes CASSGQYSNQPQHF.

The J gene is TRBJ2-6, the V gene TRBV19, with a weak D call TRBD2 (5 bases). Between the trimmed V and J ends, which lost 5 bases and 4 bases, there was a span of 15 bases. CDR1 and CDR2 from the germline V gene are LNHDA and SQIVND (reference sequence). This CDR3 is built from 16 residues. The CDR3 nucleotides are TGTGCCAGTAGTCCAGACTACTTCTCCGGGGCCAACGTCCTGACTTTC. It codes for CASSPDYFSGANVLTF.

The CDR3 region has the DNA TGTGCCAGCAGTTTAGGCGGCCCCAGCTCACGAAAACTGTTTTTT. Translating gives CASSLGGPSSRKLFF. This chain uses TRBV27 with TRBJ1-4; no firm D call. Between the trimmed V and J ends, which lost 2 bases and 10 bases, there was a span of 17 bases. This CDR3 has 15 residues. The germline V gene has CDR1 MNHEY and CDR2 SMNVEV (reference sequence).

CDR3 bases: TGTGCCAGCTCCCCGACTCGACAGCTAGAAGCTTTCTTT. Translating it yields CASSPTRQLEAFF. The chain uses TRBV18 and TRBJ1-1; D is possibly TRBD1 (5 bases). Germline V CDR1 and CDR2: KGHSH, LQKENI. The CDR3 loop spans 13 amino acids. V was clipped by 6 bases and J by 8 bases, with 16 bases between them.

The chain is built from TRBV7-2 and TRBJ1-6, with TRBD1 matching 8 bases. This CDR3 is 16 amino acids long. V shed 5 bases, J shed 9 bases, and the junction held 12 bases outside the gene matches. CDR1 SGHTA and CDR2 FQGNSA come from the germline V gene. This chain's CDR3 is CASSTNPGQGGSPLHF. CDR3 sequence (DNA): TGTGCCAGCAGCACCAACCCCGGACAGGGCGGTTCACCCCTCCACTTT.

The V call is TRBV6-5, the J call TRBJ1-1; D is possibly TRBD1 (6 bases). Germline CDR1 MNHEY, CDR2 SVGAGI. This CDR3 spans 16 amino acids. V was pared by 2 bases and J by 1 base, with 14 bases between. The CDR3 is CASSYTWTRGNTEAFF. The DNA for the CDR3 is TGTGCCAGCAGTTACACTTGGACCAGGGGGAACACTGAAGCTTTCTTT.

The rearrangement uses TRBV28 and TRBJ2-1; TRBD1 matches at 7 bases. The CDR3 contains 13 residues. The V gene's germline CDR1 is MDHEN and CDR2 SYDVKM. V shed 7 bases and J 8 bases; nucleotides not matched to a gene: 8. The DNA for the CDR3 is TGTGCCAGCATTAGGGACAGTGTGGATGAGCAGTTCTTC. Amino acid sequence: CASIRDSVDEQFF.

V gene TRBV19 combines with J gene TRBJ1-6; 7 positions agree with TRBD1. V shed 4 bases and J 7 bases; nucleotides not matched to a gene: 10. The CDR3 consists of 16 residues. The germline V gene has CDR1 LNHDA and CDR2 SQIVND (reference sequence). The CDR3 region is CASSTGQRVPNSPLHF. The CDR3 coding sequence is TGTGCCAGTAGTACGGGACAGAGAGTTCCAAATTCACCCCTCCACTTT.

The chain has TRBV10-3 and TRBJ2-1, with 13 bases matching TRBD2. This CDR3 comprises 16 residues. After removal of 3 bases from V and 9 bases from J, the junction contained 8 bases not matched to a gene. Per the germline V gene, CDR1 is ENHRY and CDR2 is SYGVKD. The CDR3 DNA reads as TGTGCCATCAGTGACCTGACTAGCGGGGGGTTAGGTGAGCAGTTCTTC. Encoded protein: CAISDLTSGGLGEQFF.

This clone was counted only a few times. The chain links TRBV7-9 to TRBJ2-2; D is perhaps TRBD1 (5 bases). The CDR3 sequence is 15 residues long. The germline V gene has CDR1 SEHNR and CDR2 FQNEAQ (reference sequence). Trimming removed 2 bases from V and 6 bases from J, with 13 bases in between. The CDR3 is CASSLQGRVAGELFF. The CDR3 nucleotides read TGTGCCAGCAGCTTACAGGGTCGGGTCGCCGGGGAGCTGTTTTTT.

The table lists this clone with many counts. V usage is TRBV6-1 and J usage is TRBJ1-1, with D unresolved. The germline V gene encodes CDR1 MNHNS and CDR2 SASEGT. The CDR3 spans 12 residues. Trimming pared 2 bases from V and 8 bases from J, leaving 9 bases between. CDR3 sequence (DNA): TGTGCCAGCAGTGAACGTAGGAGGGAAGCTTTCTTT. The encoded protein is CASSERRREAFF.

This clone was observed a handful of times. The rearrangement links TRBV9 to TRBJ1-2; 8 nucleotides agree with TRBD1. The CDR3 consists of 14 residues. Germline-derived CDR1 and CDR2 are SGDLS and YYNGEE. With V trimmed by 4 bases and J by 6 bases, 8 bases remained unmatched. CDR3 DNA: TGTGCCAGCAGCCCCGGACAGGGTGGGGATGGCTACACCTTC. This gives the protein CASSPGQGGDGYTF.

The chain recombines TRBV3-1 (or the pseudogene TRBV3-2) with TRBJ1-1; tentatively, D is TRBD1 (5 bases). Germline V lookup: CDR1 LGHDT, CDR2 YNNKEL (reference sequence). The CDR3 is 14 residues long. Trimming cost V 0 bases and J 6 bases, with 11 bases left between them. For the CDR3, the DNA is TGTGCCAGCAGCCAAGAGCAGGGCGCCTCTGAAGCTTTCTTT. Translating gives CASSQEQGASEAFF.

V gene TRBV9 combines with J gene TRBJ2-5; 8 bases are a match to TRBD2. The CDR3 consists of 16 residues. Trimming cost V 0 bases and J 2 bases; bases outside gene matches: 6. Germline CDR1 reads SGDLS; CDR2 reads YYNGEE. CDR3 sequence reads: CASSVAAGGHQETQYF. The CDR3 coding sequence is TGTGCCAGCAGCGTAGCGGCGGGGGGACATCAAGAGACCCAGTACTTC.

The chain couples TRBV5-1 to TRBJ1-2; no firm D call. The V gene's germline CDR1 is SGHRS and CDR2 YFSETQ. Trimming left V 0 bases short and J 2 bases short, with 8 bases between. The CDR3 spans 14 residues. The CDR3 coding sequence is TGCGCCAGCAGCTTGGCAGACACAAACTATGGCTACACCTTC. Translation: CASSLADTNYGYTF.

The rearrangement uses TRBV6-5 and TRBJ1-4; a weak D match, TRBD1 (6 bases). There are 15 residues in the CDR3. Trimming left V 6 bases short and J 6 bases short, with 17 bases between. Germline CDR1 MNHEY, CDR2 SVGAGI. The CDR3 DNA is TGTGCCAGCAGGCGGAGGGGGGGCGTAGATGAAAAACTGTTTTTT. Translating it yields CASRRRGGVDEKLFF.

The chain recombines TRBV5-1 with TRBJ2-2; a weak D match, TRBD2 (5 bases). The germline V gene encodes CDR1 SGHRS and CDR2 YFSETQ. V lost 4 bases and J 4 bases, leaving 17 bases between the germline ends. The CDR3 totals 16 residues. DNA of the CDR3: TGCGCCAGCAGCCCTAGAAGCTCTAGCACCACCGGGGAGCTGTTTTTT. Translation: CASSPRSSSTTGELFF.

The chain links TRBV6-5 to TRBJ1-2; TRBD1 aligns across 7 bases. This CDR3 contains 16 residues. The ends lost 2 bases at V and 4 bases at J; junction bases unmatched: 10. Per germline, CDR1 MNHEY and CDR2 SVGAGI. The CDR3 protein is CASSYPQTGRSYGYTF. CDR3 sequence (DNA): TGTGCCAGCAGTTACCCCCAGACAGGGAGAAGCTATGGCTACACCTTC.

This clone has only a few counts. The chain couples TRBV5-1 to TRBJ2-3; 7 bases map to TRBD2. The V gene's germline CDR1 is SGHRS and CDR2 YFSETQ. The ends lost 3 bases at V and 7 bases at J; junction bases unmatched: 11. The CDR3 consists of 15 residues. The chain's CDR3 is CASSWEGFRSHTQYF. The CDR3 DNA follows: TGCGCCAGCAGCTGGGAGGGATTTCGGTCTCATACGCAGTATTTT. The entire variable domain, with the rest obtained from reference TRBV5-1 and TRBJ2-3, is as follows: KAGVTQTPRYLIKTRGQQVTLSCSPISGHRSVSWYQQTPGQGLQFLFEYFSETQRNKGNFPGRFSGRQFSNSRSEMNVSTLELGDSALYLCASSWEGFRSHTQYFGPGTRLTVL.

V gene TRBV5-1 combines with J gene TRBJ2-1; 11 bases fit TRBD1. Trimming at V came to 3 bases and at J to 10 bases, leaving 6 bases not matched to a gene. The germline V gene encodes CDR1 SGHRS and CDR2 YFSETQ. This CDR3 has 14 residues. Here the CDR3 DNA reads TGCGCCAGCAGCTGGACAGGGGGCCAGGAGGAGCAGTTCTTC. This translates into CASSWTGGQEEQFF.

In its sample, this clone was seen a few times. The CDR3 DNA reads as TGTGCCAGCAGCCCACTGCTAGAGACCCAGTACTTC. It is translated as CASSPLLETQYF. This chain links TRBV7-2 with TRBJ2-5; D not certain. Trimming cost V 5 bases and J 4 bases, with 8 bases left between them. Per the germline V gene, CDR1 is SGHTA and CDR2 is FQGNSA. The CDR3 runs 12 residues.